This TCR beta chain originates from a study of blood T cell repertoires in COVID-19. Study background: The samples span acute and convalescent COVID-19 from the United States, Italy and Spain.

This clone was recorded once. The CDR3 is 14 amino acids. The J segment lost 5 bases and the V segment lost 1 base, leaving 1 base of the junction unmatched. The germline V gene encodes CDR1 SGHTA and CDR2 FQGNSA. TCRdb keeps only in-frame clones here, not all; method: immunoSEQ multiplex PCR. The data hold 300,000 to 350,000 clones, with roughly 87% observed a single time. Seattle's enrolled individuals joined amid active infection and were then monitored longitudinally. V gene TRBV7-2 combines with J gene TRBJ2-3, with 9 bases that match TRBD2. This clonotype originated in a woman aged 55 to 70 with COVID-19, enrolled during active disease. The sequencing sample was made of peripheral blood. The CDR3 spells CASSLGSGGDTQYF. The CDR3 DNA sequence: TGTGCCAGCAGCTTAGGTAGCGGGGGAGATACGCAGTATTTT.